This TCR beta chain was sequenced in a study of tumor-infiltrating lymphocytes in primary liver carcinoma. Study summary: Regardless of tissue type, samples showed similar yields of roughly 3.65 to 8 million productive TCRbeta reads. Findings of the study overall: Present in all five tumor regions were only about 7.5-24% of the top clones. Researchers found tumor-adjacent and tumor-blood pairs overlapped less than tumor region pairs.

CDR1 and CDR2 from the germline V gene are SEHNR and FQNEAQ (reference sequence). This CDR3 region has 14 residues. Note on this clonotype: Its antigen is unknown. The junction and the germline gene differ at one end; a read error may be behind it.

Starting material of around 460 ng total RNA yielded TCR beta cDNA via a constant-region primer. Slightly modified ARM-PCR, run as three nested multiplex PCR rounds, produced the TCR beta libraries. A C-beta reverse primer was combined with TRBV1-TRBV30 forward primers in the first two PCR rounds, and each round had 10 cycles. Via MiXCR, TCRdb re-called the multiplex PCR reads, giving one row per CDR3 protein. The table has about 74,000 distinct CDR3 sequences, about 72% seen once. Total RNA and DNA came together from 20-30 mg of bulk tissue without cell sorting. The sample taken for sequencing was liver tumor tissue from sampling region 4. This sample's subset: tumor region T4, right-lateral pole. The source of this sequence is a middle-aged man with primary liver carcinoma and hepatitis B virus infection. The rearrangement uses TRBV7-9 and TRBJ2-2; D is perhaps TRBD1 (5 bases). In DNA form, the CDR3 reads TGTGCCAGCAGCTTAGGGACAAATACCGGGCAGCTGTTTTTT. This sequence encodes CASSLGTNTGQLFF.